This TCR beta chain appears in the sequencing data of a study of blood T cell repertoires in COVID-19 (dated by TCRdb to the early 2020s). Regarding the research as a whole: The collaborator samples originated in the United States, Italy and Spain and spanned the acute and convalescent phases of COVID-19. The prospective study material was composed of cDNA or gDNA derived from T cells, B-cell-depleted T cells, or PBMCs. Subjects who had been exposed to COVID-19, were actively infected with it, or had recovered from it provided the deeply sampled blood TCRbeta repertoires that made up the dataset. A freely available public database, intended as a resource for researchers studying the immune response to SARS-CoV-2, is where the repertoires were released. The samples were drawn from the first 160 participants of the ongoing ImmuneRACE study and from 1,200 or so subjects provided by 6 global collaborators. A de-identified subject ID, COVID-19 status, age in years and sex were almost always included in the sample metadata. HLA class I and class II types, where available, came from metadata supplied by the sample provider rather than from assay-based typing. What the work shows at the level of the full study, not this receptor alone: Clinical and demographic metadata were provided uncurated, with the amount varying by source and participant.

Note on this clone: Its target antigen remains unknown. No qualities accompany the bases; no much larger clone lies one base away.

Samples from volunteer blood donors who had recovered from COVID-19 were contributed by a second Seattle source. The collaborating institutions used their own protocols to collect whole blood in K2EDTA tubes. For TCRbeta analysis, collaborator samples were shipped as frozen whole blood, as isolated PBMCs, or as DNA extracted from either sample type. TCRbeta CDR3 regions were amplified from genomic DNA using the immunoSEQ Assay, a bias-controlled multiplex PCR. As for the original processing: The number of nucleated cells in each sample was estimated from the amplification of reference gene primers within the assay. To quantify the absolute abundance of each unique TCRbeta CDR3 rearrangement, sequence reads were collapsed and filtered. Productive Simpson clonality was computed per sample as the square root of Simpson's diversity index over productive rearrangements. In TCRdb, the immuneACCESS table is reduced to in-frame sequences with V and J assigned. These tables do not hold every clone; where another copy was compared, an unresolved V gene accounts for under half, and the others remain unexplained. D and trimming come from the DNA, and the V and J calls and clone size come from that table. The sample table holds a few hundred thousand clones, of which 87% were seen once. The top ten constitute roughly 2% of the sample.

Sequenced: peripheral blood. The receptor was derived from a woman between 45 and 60 years old who had recovered from COVID-19.

The CDR3 loop reads CSVVTPYGYTF. The nucleotide sequence reads as follows: TGCAGTGTTGTGACACCCTATGGCTACACCTTC. The chain uses TRBV20-1 and TRBJ1-2, with no reliable assignment of the D segment. Its CDR3 holds 11 amino acids, cysteine through phenylalanine. Only the CDR3 portion is preserved as DNA: 33 bases, with reading frame beginning at the first base. Trimming costs V 7 bases and J 4 bases, and their ends lie 10 bases apart. Looking up the germline V gene (reference sequence) yields CDR1 DFQATT and CDR2 SNEGSKA.